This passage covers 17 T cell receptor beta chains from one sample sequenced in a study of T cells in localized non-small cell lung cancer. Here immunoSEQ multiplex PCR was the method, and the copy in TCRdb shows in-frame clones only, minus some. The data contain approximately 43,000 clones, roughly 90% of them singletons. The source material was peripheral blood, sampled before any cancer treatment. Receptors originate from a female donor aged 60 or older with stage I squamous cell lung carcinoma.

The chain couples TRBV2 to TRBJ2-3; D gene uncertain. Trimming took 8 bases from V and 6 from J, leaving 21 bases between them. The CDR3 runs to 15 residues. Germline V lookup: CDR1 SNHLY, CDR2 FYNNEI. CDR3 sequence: CASLNQIPRSDTQYF. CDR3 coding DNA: TGTGCCAGCCTTAATCAGATTCCCCGTTCCGATACGCAGTATTTT. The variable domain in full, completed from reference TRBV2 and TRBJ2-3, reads EPEVTQTPSHQVTQMGQEVILRCVPISNHLYFYWYRQILGQKVEFLVSFYNNEISEKSEIFDDQFSVERPDGSNFTLKIRSTKLEDSAMYFCASLNQIPRSDTQYFGPGTRLTVL.

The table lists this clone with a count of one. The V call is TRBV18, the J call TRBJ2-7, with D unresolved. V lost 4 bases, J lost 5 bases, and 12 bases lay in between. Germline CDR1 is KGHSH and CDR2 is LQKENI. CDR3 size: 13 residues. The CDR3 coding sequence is TGTGCCAGCTCACTTTCCCGGATGGACGAGCAGTACTTC. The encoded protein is CASSLSRMDEQYF.

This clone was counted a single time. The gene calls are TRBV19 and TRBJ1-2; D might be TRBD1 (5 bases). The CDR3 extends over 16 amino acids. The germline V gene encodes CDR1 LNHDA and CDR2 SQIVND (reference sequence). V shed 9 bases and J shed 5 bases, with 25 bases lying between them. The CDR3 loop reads CARPPTPAPRAYGYTF. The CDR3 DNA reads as TGTGCCAGGCCCCCTACCCCGGCCCCCAGGGCATATGGCTACACCTTC.

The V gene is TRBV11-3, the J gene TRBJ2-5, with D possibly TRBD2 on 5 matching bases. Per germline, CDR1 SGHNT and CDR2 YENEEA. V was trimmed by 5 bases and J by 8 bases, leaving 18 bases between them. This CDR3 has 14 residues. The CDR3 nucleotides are TGTGCCAGCAGCCCCGGACTTTCGGATTCTACCCAGTACTTC. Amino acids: CASSPGLSDSTQYF.

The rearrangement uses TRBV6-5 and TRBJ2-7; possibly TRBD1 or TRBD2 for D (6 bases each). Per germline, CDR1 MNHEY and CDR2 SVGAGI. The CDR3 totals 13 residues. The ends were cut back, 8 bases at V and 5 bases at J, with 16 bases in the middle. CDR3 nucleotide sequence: TGTGCCAGCGCCAGGGGAGGAGGAAACGAGCAGTACTTC. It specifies CASARGGGNEQYF.

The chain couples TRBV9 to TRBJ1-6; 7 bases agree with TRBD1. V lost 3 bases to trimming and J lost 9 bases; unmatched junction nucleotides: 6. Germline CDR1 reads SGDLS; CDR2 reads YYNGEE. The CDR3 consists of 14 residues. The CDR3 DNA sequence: TGTGCCAGCAGCGCCGACAGGACAGGTTCACCCCTCCACTTT. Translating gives CASSADRTGSPLHF.

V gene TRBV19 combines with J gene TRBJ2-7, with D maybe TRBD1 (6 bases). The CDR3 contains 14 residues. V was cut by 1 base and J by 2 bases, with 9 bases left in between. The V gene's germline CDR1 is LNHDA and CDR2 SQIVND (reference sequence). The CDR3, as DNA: TGTGCCAGTAGTATAGGCAGGGGACCCTACGAGCAGTACTTC. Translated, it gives CASSIGRGPYEQYF.

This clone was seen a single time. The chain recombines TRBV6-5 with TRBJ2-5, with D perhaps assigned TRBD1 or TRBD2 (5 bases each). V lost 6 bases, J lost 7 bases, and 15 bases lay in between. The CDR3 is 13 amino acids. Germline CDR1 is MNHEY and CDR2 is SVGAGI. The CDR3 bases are TGTGCCAGCAGCCCTGGGACGGTGGGGACCCAGTACTTC. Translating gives CASSPGTVGTQYF.

The CDR3 protein is CATSRTKQGTNYGYTF. The DNA for the CDR3 is TGTGCCACCAGCAGAACCAAACAGGGCACTAACTATGGCTACACCTTC. V gene TRBV15 combines with J gene TRBJ1-2; the D gene is possibly TRBD1 (6 bases). Germline V gene data show CDR1 as LNHNV and CDR2 as YYDKDF (reference sequence). The CDR3 length is 16 residues. The V end lost 2 bases, the J end lost 0 bases, and 13 bases lay between the germline ends. Variable domain in full (rest from reference TRBV15 and TRBJ1-2): DAMVIQNPRYQVTQFGKPVTLSCSQTLNHNVMYWYQQKSSQAPKLLFHYYDKDFNNEADTPDNFQSRRPNTSFCFLDIRSPGLGDTAMYLCATSRTKQGTNYGYTFGSGTRLTVV.

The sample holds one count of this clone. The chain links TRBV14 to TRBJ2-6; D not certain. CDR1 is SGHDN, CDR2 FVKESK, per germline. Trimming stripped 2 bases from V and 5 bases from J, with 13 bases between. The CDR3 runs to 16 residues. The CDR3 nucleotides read TGTGCCAGCAGCCAAACCGCGACTTCATGGGCCAACGTCCTGACTTTC. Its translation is CASSQTATSWANVLTF.

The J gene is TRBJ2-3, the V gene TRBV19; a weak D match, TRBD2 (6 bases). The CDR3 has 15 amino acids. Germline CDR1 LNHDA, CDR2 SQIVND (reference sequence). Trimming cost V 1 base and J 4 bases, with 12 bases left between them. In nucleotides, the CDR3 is TGTGCCAGTAGTATAGGGCTAGCGAATTCAGATACGCAGTATTTT. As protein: CASSIGLANSDTQYF.

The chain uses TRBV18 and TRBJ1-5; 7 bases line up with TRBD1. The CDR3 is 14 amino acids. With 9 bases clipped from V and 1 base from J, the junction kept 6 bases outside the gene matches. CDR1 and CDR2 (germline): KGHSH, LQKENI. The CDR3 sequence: CASSTGVSNQPQHF. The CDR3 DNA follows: TGTGCCAGTTCAACAGGGGTCAGCAATCAGCCCCAGCATTTT.

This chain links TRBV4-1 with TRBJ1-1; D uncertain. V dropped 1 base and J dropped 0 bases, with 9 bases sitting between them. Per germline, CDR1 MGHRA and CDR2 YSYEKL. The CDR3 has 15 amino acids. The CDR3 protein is CASSQGSFMNTEAFF. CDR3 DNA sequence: TGCGCCAGCAGCCAAGGGTCCTTTATGAACACTGAAGCTTTCTTT.

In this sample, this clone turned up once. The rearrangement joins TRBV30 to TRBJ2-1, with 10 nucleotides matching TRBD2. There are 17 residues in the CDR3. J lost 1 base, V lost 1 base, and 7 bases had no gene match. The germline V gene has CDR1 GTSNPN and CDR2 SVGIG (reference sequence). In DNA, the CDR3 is TGTGCCTGGAGTGGCGGGCTAGCGGGAGAGTCCTACAATGAGCAGTTCTTC. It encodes CAWSGGLAGESYNEQFF.

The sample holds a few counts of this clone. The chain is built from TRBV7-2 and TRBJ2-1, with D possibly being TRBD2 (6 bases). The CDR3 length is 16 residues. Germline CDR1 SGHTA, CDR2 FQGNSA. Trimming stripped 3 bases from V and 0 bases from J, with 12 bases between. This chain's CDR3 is CASSFPSASSYNEQFF. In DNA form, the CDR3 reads TGTGCCAGCAGCTTTCCTAGCGCCAGCTCCTACAATGAGCAGTTCTTC.

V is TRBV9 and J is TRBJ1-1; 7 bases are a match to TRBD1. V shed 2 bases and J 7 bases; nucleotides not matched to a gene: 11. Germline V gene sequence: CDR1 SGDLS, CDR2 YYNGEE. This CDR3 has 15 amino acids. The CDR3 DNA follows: TGTGCCAGCAGCGTGACGACAGGGAAAGAGAGTGAAGCTTTCTTT. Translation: CASSVTTGKESEAFF.

The CDR3 nucleotides read TGTGCCAGTAGTATAGATTTAGGAATGGCCAATCAGCCCCAGCATTTT. It translates to CASSIDLGMANQPQHF. This rearrangement joins TRBV19 to TRBJ1-5; D unresolved. Germline assignment: CDR1 LNHDA and CDR2 SQIVND (reference sequence). The CDR3 totals 16 residues. Between the trimmed V and J ends, which lost 0 bases and 3 bases, there was a span of 12 bases.